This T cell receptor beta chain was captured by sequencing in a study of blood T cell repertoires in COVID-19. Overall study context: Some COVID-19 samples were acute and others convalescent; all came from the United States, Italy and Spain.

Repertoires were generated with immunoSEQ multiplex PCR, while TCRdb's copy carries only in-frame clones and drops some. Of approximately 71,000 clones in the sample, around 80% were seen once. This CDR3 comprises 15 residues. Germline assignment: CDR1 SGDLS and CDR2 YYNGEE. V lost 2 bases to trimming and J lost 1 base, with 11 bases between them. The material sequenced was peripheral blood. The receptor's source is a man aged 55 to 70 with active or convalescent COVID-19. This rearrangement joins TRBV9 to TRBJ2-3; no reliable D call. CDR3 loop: CASSVRPTGTDTQYF. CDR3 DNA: TGTGCCAGCAGCGTGAGGCCCACCGGCACAGATACGCAGTATTTT.